Below are 7 T cell receptor beta chains sequenced from a single sample in a study of blood T cells in healthy people across ages. The authors ran a second PCR of 7 to 11 cycles using a sample-barcoded 5' primer and a J-beta primer mix. TCRdb itself ran the 5' RACE reads through MiXCR, one entry per CDR3 protein. The sample lists around 1,800,000 distinct CDR3 sequences; more than 35% were seen once. The sample was blood. The receptors stem from a human donor in good health.

This clonotype was seen more than once but under ten times. The V call is TRBV29-1, the J call TRBJ1-4; D call uncertain. The V gene lost 5 bases and the J gene lost 7 bases, with 11 bases spanning the gap. Germline lookup yields CDR1 SQVTM and CDR2 ANQGSEA. The CDR3 covers 12 residues. CDR3 sequence reads: CSVSGDSEKLFF. CDR3 in DNA: TGCAGCGTTTCCGGGGATAGTGAAAAACTGTTTTTT.

A remark on this clonotype: A read error may produce the germline difference seen at one junction end. The chain is built from TRBV25-1 and TRBJ1-2; 8 nucleotides match TRBD1. Germline CDR1 reads MGHDK; CDR2 reads SYGVNS. The CDR3 loop spans 13 amino acids. CDR3 amino acids: CAGSGQGNYGYTF. CDR3 nucleotide sequence: TGTGCCGGCAGCGGACAGGGCAACTATGGCTACACCTTC.

V and J are TRBV18 and TRBJ2-1; 9 positions match TRBD1. V dropped 2 bases and J dropped 8; count of bases not matched to a gene: 4. The CDR3 runs 14 residues. The germline V gene has CDR1 KGHSH and CDR2 LQKENI. The CDR3 is CASSPGGQGYEQFF. In DNA, the CDR3 is TGTGCCAGCTCACCAGGGGGACAGGGATATGAGCAGTTCTTC.

The V gene is TRBV29-1, the J gene TRBJ2-5; 8 bases are shared with TRBD2. The ends lost 8 bases at V and 5 bases at J; junction bases unmatched: 7. The CDR3 covers 12 residues. Germline V gene lookup returns CDR1 SQVTM and CDR2 ANQGSEA. The CDR3 DNA reads as TGCAGCTCCAAGCGGGGGTCGGAGACCCAGTACTTC. As protein: CSSKRGSETQYF.

The V call is TRBV9, the J call TRBJ2-1; D possibly corresponds to TRBD1 (6 bases). The end of the DNA aligns better with TRBJ2-7, so the J call may be wrong. This CDR3 is built from 17 residues. Germline V gene lookup returns CDR1 SGDLS and CDR2 YYNGEE. In DNA form, the CDR3 reads TGTGCCAGCAGCGTAGGCCCGGACAGCGTTGCCTACAATGAGCAGTACTTC. Translated, it gives CASSVGPDSVAYNEQYF.

V and J are TRBV20-1 and TRBJ2-7, with D perhaps matching TRBD2 (6 bases). V gave up 1 base and J gave up 2 bases, with 12 bases separating them. Germline assignment: CDR1 DFQATT and CDR2 SNEGSKA (reference sequence). The CDR3 runs to 14 residues. CDR3 coding DNA: TGCAGTGCTAGAGTCCTGACTAGGACCTACGAGCAGTACTTC. Translating it yields CSARVLTRTYEQYF.

This clonotype has only a few counts. The chain combines TRBV5-1 with TRBJ1-2; D unresolved. The length of the CDR3 is 14 residues. Trimming pared 1 base from V and 3 bases from J, leaving 10 bases between. CDR1 is SGHRS and CDR2 is YFSETQ in the germline V gene. The CDR3 coding sequence is TGCGCCAGCAGCTTGCAGTCCACAGACTATGGCTACACCTTC. This encodes CASSLQSTDYGYTF.